Sequencing of this T cell receptor beta chain was carried out in a study of cytomegalovirus exposure and HLA in healthy donors. Findings of the study overall: The productive fraction for most TCR beta V segments was about 90% or about 30% in an earlier analysis.

PCR employed 60 Vbeta and 13 Jbeta primers. Produced via immunoSEQ multiplex PCR; TCRdb's table is partial and in-frame only. The table records about 98,000 clones, over 70% of them present only once. Germline V lookup: CDR1 SGHRS, CDR2 YFSETQ. The CDR3 has 14 amino acids. V was trimmed by 2 bases and J by 4 bases, leaving 10 bases between them. Turning to this clone: Its target is not known.

Sequenced material: PBMCs. This sequence originates from a man between 18 and 29 years old in good health and CMV-seropositive. The V call is TRBV5-1, the J call TRBJ2-4; D unresolved. CDR3 loop: CASSLTREKNIQYF. CDR3 DNA sequence: TGCGCCAGCAGCTTAACCCGAGAGAAAAACATTCAGTACTTC.